The 32 T cell receptor beta chains presented below share a single source sample, sequenced in a study of shared clonotypes between healthy human individuals. This table comes from immunoSEQ multiplex PCR, and its TCRdb copy is limited to in-frame clones, with some not included. The sample contains about 2,500,000 clones, approximately 90% of which appear only once. The material sequenced was naive CD4+ T cells sorted from blood. Subset of the sample: CD45RA+ positively selected. These receptor sequences come from a man between 18 and 29 years old in good health.

This clone was detected only a few times. The rearrangement uses TRBV11-2 and TRBJ1-1, with no clear D. From germline, CDR1 is SGHAT and CDR2 FQNNGV. Between the trimmed V and J ends, which lost 2 bases and 3 bases, there was a span of 7 bases. This CDR3 has 13 amino acids. CDR3 in DNA: TGTGCCAGCAGCTTATCTTACCACACTGAAGCTTTCTTT. Translated, it gives CASSLSYHTEAFF.

The chain carries TRBV6-5 and TRBJ2-7, with 8 bases fitting TRBD1. CDR1 is MNHEY, CDR2 SVGAGI, per germline. The CDR3 runs to 14 residues. Germline trimming cut 4 bases from V and 3 bases from J; bases unmatched to any gene: 5. The CDR3 DNA sequence: TGTGCCAGCAGTTTGGGACAGGACCTCTACGAGCAGTACTTC. Its translation is CASSLGQDLYEQYF.

The count of this clone is one. The chain has TRBV5-8 and TRBJ2-3, with a possible D match to TRBD1 (5 bases). From germline, CDR1 is SGHTS and CDR2 YDEGEE. The CDR3 has 16 amino acids. V lost 0 bases to trimming and J lost 2 bases, with 13 bases between them. CDR3 DNA sequence: TGTGCCAGCAGCTTGGAGGCAGGGATAGTCACAGATACGCAGTATTTT. Translating it yields CASSLEAGIVTDTQYF.

The chain has TRBV4-3 and TRBJ2-5; D not resolved. CDR3 size: 16 residues. CDR1 is LGHNA, CDR2 YSLEER, per germline. Trimming stripped 1 base from V and 0 bases from J, with 12 bases between. For the CDR3, the DNA is TGCGCCAGCAGCCAAGGGATTTCACCGTACCAAGAGACCCAGTACTTC. As protein: CASSQGISPYQETQYF.

In its sample, this clone was seen once. The CDR3 DNA is TGTGCCAGCAGTGAGGCGGGAGGGCACGAGCAGTACTTC. It yields the protein CASSEAGGHEQYF. V and J are TRBV25-1 and TRBJ2-7, with 9 positions matching TRBD2. The length of the CDR3 is 13 residues. With V trimmed by 3 bases and J by 5 bases, 2 bases remained unmatched. CDR1 MGHDK and CDR2 SYGVNS come from the germline V gene.

The chain uses TRBV10-3 and TRBJ2-1, with 10 nucleotides matching TRBD2. Germline trimming cut 4 bases from V and 8 bases from J; bases unmatched to any gene: 8. Germline V gene data show CDR1 as ENHRY and CDR2 as SYGVKD. The CDR3 loop spans 15 amino acids. DNA of the CDR3: TGTGCCATCAGTGGAGGGGGGCTAGCGGGAGATGAGCAGTTCTTC. Its translation is CAISGGGLAGDEQFF.

This sequence joins TRBV5-1 and TRBJ1-2; 7 bases are a match to TRBD1. J lost 4 bases, V lost 0 bases, and 3 bases had no gene match. Germline-derived CDR1 and CDR2 are SGHRS and YFSETQ. The CDR3 is 14 residues long. Here the CDR3 reads CASSLATGVYGYTF. CDR3 DNA: TGCGCCAGCAGCTTGGCCACAGGGGTCTATGGCTACACCTTC.

On this clone: Within the sample, other DNA sequences also encode this same CDR3. V gene TRBV18 combines with J gene TRBJ2-7; 8 bases map to TRBD1. Germline-derived CDR1 and CDR2 are KGHSH and LQKENI. The CDR3 spans 15 residues. Trimming at V came to 2 bases and at J to 0 bases, leaving 3 bases not matched to a gene. In nucleotides, the CDR3 is TGTGCCAGCTCACCAGGGACAGGTGTCTCCTACGAGCAGTACTTC. Residues: CASSPGTGVSYEQYF.

Details on this clone: The sample contains more than one DNA sequence encoding this CDR3. J is TRBJ2-3 and V is TRBV28; no definite D call. Per germline, CDR1 MDHEN and CDR2 SYDVKM. Trimming removed 1 base at V and 2 bases at J, with 7 bases between. The CDR3 loop spans 14 amino acids. CDR3 DNA sequence: TGTGCCAGCAGTTTATTTAGCCTCACAGATACGCAGTATTTT. This codes for CASSLFSLTDTQYF. Full variable domain (remainder filled in from reference TRBV28 and TRBJ2-3): DVKVTQSSRYLVKRTGEKVFLECVQDMDHENMFWYRQDPGLGLRLIYFSYDVKMKEKGDIPEGYSVSREKKERFSLILESASTNQTSMYLCASSLFSLTDTQYFGPGTRLTVL.

The chain employs TRBV15 and TRBJ1-1, with a weak D call TRBD1 (5 bases). Germline values: CDR1 LNHNV, CDR2 YYDKDF (reference sequence). CDR3 length: 17 amino acids. V was clipped by 0 bases and J by 0 bases, with 14 bases between them. The CDR3 region is CATSRDFYRQMNTEAFF. In nucleotides, the CDR3 is TGTGCCACCAGCAGAGACTTTTATAGACAGATGAACACTGAAGCTTTCTTT.

Remarks on this clone: This same CDR3 is encoded by further DNA sequences in the sample. V gene TRBV19 combines with J gene TRBJ1-1; no clear D gene. The CDR3 length is 11 residues. From germline, CDR1 is LNHDA and CDR2 SQIVND (reference sequence). V was trimmed by 6 bases and J by 2 bases, leaving 4 bases between them. Here the CDR3 reads CASSANTEAFF. The CDR3 DNA is TGTGCCAGTAGCGCCAACACTGAAGCTTTCTTT.

The chain couples TRBV30 to TRBJ2-1; 9 nucleotides align to TRBD2. In germline, CDR1 is GTSNPN, CDR2 SVGIG (reference sequence). The junction had 3 bases not matched to a gene; V was cut back by 0 bases and J by 3 bases. The CDR3 is made up of 15 amino acids. CDR3 bases: TGTGCCTGGAGTGTACGGCGGGGGGGCTACAATGAGCAGTTCTTC. This encodes CAWSVRRGGYNEQFF.

The chain is built from TRBV6-7 and TRBJ2-5, with TRBD2 identical over 13 bases. TRBV6-7 is treated as an ORF (open reading frame) with a function not yet certain. The CDR3 contains 18 residues. The V and J ends lost 2 bases and 5 bases, in that order; junction bases with no gene match: 11. This chain's CDR3 is CASSYRTSGSRARETQYF. The CDR3 DNA reads TGTGCCAGCAGTTACAGGACTAGCGGGAGCCGTGCGAGGGAGACCCAGTACTTC.

In regard to this clone: This sample also contains other DNA sequences that code for the same CDR3. J is TRBJ1-1 and V is TRBV2; D ambiguous. V dropped 3 bases and J dropped 1 base, with 6 bases sitting between them. The V gene's germline CDR1 is SNHLY and CDR2 FYNNEI. The CDR3 has 13 amino acids. The CDR3 coding sequence is TGTGCCAGCAGTGACCGGGCGAACACTGAAGCTTTCTTT. Amino acid sequence: CASSDRANTEAFF.

This clone was seen a single time. The same CDR3 also results from other DNA sequences found in this sample. This rearrangement joins TRBV7-9 to TRBJ2-3, with TRBD2 identical over 13 bases. This CDR3 contains 16 residues. After removal of 4 bases from V and 2 bases from J, the junction contained 3 bases not matched to a gene. Germline CDR1 reads SEHNR; CDR2 reads FQNEAQ (reference sequence). The CDR3 DNA reads as TGTGCCAGCAGCTCGGGACTAGCGGGGCCCACAGATACGCAGTATTTT. Amino acids: CASSSGLAGPTDTQYF.

The rearrangement uses TRBV6-1 and TRBJ1-2; 8 nucleotides align to TRBD1. The CDR3 spans 16 residues. Trimming removed 0 bases from V and 4 bases from J; junction bases left unmatched: 7. CDR1 and CDR2 from the germline V gene are MNHNS and SASEGT. CDR3 sequence (DNA): TGTGCCAGCAGTGAAGCGGGACAGGCCCTGGGCTATGGCTACACCTTC. It translates to CASSEAGQALGYGYTF.

V and J are TRBV5-1 and TRBJ1-4; D is undetermined. The CDR3 runs 15 residues. The V gene lost 4 bases and the J gene lost 8 bases, with 18 bases spanning the gap. Germline V gene lookup returns CDR1 SGHRS and CDR2 YFSETQ. The CDR3 DNA sequence: TGCGCCAGCAGCCCAAGGGAGTTCGGCAAGGAAAAACTGTTTTTT. It codes for CASSPREFGKEKLFF.

The chain carries TRBV5-5 and TRBJ2-2; D possibly uses TRBD1 or TRBD2 (5 bases each). Per germline, CDR1 SGHKS and CDR2 YYEKEE (reference sequence). Trimming took 4 bases from V and 5 from J, leaving 15 bases between them. The CDR3 spans 15 residues. The CDR3 loop reads CASSPGTFGTGELFF. The CDR3 bases are TGTGCCAGCAGCCCGGGGACCTTTGGAACCGGGGAGCTGTTTTTT.

The rearrangement uses TRBV28 and TRBJ2-6; perhaps TRBD1 as D (5 bases). V was trimmed by 4 bases and J by 0 bases, leaving 7 bases between them. The CDR3 is 15 amino acids. Germline values: CDR1 MDHEN, CDR2 SYDVKM. CDR3 residues: CASSSGFSGANVLTF. In DNA, the CDR3 is TGTGCCAGCAGTTCAGGGTTCTCTGGGGCCAACGTCCTGACTTTC.

The V gene is TRBV27, the J gene TRBJ1-5; perhaps TRBD1 as D (5 bases). The CDR3 runs 14 residues. V lost 5 bases, J lost 2 bases, and 10 bases lay in between. CDR1 and CDR2 from the germline V gene are MNHEY and SMNVEV (reference sequence). The CDR3 DNA follows: TGTGCCAGCAGTGCGGACAAGGGCAATCAGCCCCAGCATTTT. Amino acid sequence: CASSADKGNQPQHF.

This chain uses TRBV6-1 with TRBJ2-3, with 8 positions matching TRBD2. J lost 0 bases, V lost 2 bases, and 7 bases had no gene match. CDR1 is MNHNS, CDR2 SASEGT, per germline. This CDR3 has 17 residues. CDR3 amino acids: CASSEFLAGFSTDTQYF. For the CDR3, the DNA is TGTGCCAGCAGTGAATTTCTAGCGGGTTTTAGCACAGATACGCAGTATTTT.

The J gene is TRBJ2-3, the V gene TRBV10-2; TRBD2 aligns across 14 bases. Trimming cost V 4 bases and J 6 bases; bases outside gene matches: 12. The CDR3 runs 18 residues. CDR1 and CDR2 (germline): WSHSY, SAAADI. Here the CDR3 reads CASSAGTSGRKSGDTQYF. In nucleotides, the CDR3 is TGCGCCAGCAGTGCGGGGACTAGCGGGAGAAAGAGTGGGGATACGCAGTATTTT.

The chain recombines TRBV9 with TRBJ1-3; TRBD1 might be the D (5 bases). The CDR3 is made up of 17 amino acids. Germline CDR1 reads SGDLS; CDR2 reads YYNGEE. Trimming took 4 bases from V and 5 from J, leaving 22 bases between them. The CDR3 loop is CASSPGEGTQFRNTIYF. CDR3 nucleotide sequence: TGTGCCAGCAGCCCCGGCGAGGGGACCCAATTTCGAAACACCATATATTTT.

The chain has TRBV15 and TRBJ2-6; possible D gene TRBD1, 6 bases. The V and J ends lost 0 bases and 0 bases respectively, with 12 bases between them. The CDR3 spans 18 residues. Germline V CDR1 and CDR2: LNHNV, YYDKDF (reference sequence). The CDR3 DNA reads TGTGCCACCAGCAGAGATTACAGGGTCCTCTCTGGGGCCAACGTCCTGACTTTC. It specifies CATSRDYRVLSGANVLTF.

The chain is built from TRBV6-5 and TRBJ2-3; tentative D call: TRBD1 (6 bases). Trimming took 6 bases from V and 6 from J, leaving 10 bases between them. This CDR3 comprises 12 residues. Germline CDR1 and CDR2: MNHEY and SVGAGI. CDR3 in DNA: TGTGCCAGCAGACCAACAGGGGATACGCAGTATTTT. It codes for CASRPTGDTQYF.

This clone appeared once. The chain couples TRBV5-6 to TRBJ1-4; 10 bases line up with TRBD1. J lost 10 bases, V lost 4 bases, and 13 bases had no gene match. Germline V lookup: CDR1 SGHDT, CDR2 YYEEEE. The CDR3 consists of 16 residues. CDR3 in amino acids: CASSQSGTGEYGKLFF. The CDR3 coding sequence is TGTGCCAGCAGCCAAAGCGGGACAGGGGAGTACGGAAAACTGTTTTTT.

V and J are TRBV5-1 and TRBJ2-2; 12 nucleotides line up with TRBD2. CDR1 is SGHRS and CDR2 is YFSETQ in the germline V gene. Unmatched junction bases numbered 7, after V lost 1 base and J lost 3 bases. There are 18 residues in the CDR3. CDR3 bases: TGCGCCAGCAGCTTGTCGCTAGCGGGAGGGCCGGACACCGGGGAGCTGTTTTTT. Encoded protein: CASSLSLAGGPDTGELFF.

This chain joins TRBV6-6 and TRBJ2-5; tentatively, D is TRBD1 (6 bases). CDR3 length equals 11 residues. Trimming took off 6 bases at V and 8 bases at J, with 10 bases between the two ends. CDR1 MNHNY and CDR2 SVGAGI come from the germline V gene (reference sequence). The DNA for the CDR3 is TGTGCCAGCAGCCCACAGGGAACCCAGTACTTC. Translated: CASSPQGTQYF.

The table lists this clone with a few counts. This sample also contains other DNA sequences that code for the same CDR3. The chain uses TRBV9 and TRBJ1-5; D call uncertain. The CDR3 has 11 amino acids. The V gene lost 0 bases and the J gene lost 5 bases, with 0 bases spanning the gap. CDR1 SGDLS and CDR2 YYNGEE come from the germline V gene. CDR3 DNA: TGTGCCAGCAGCGTAGATCAGCCCCAGCATTTT. As protein: CASSVDQPQHF.

This clone has just one count. The V and J genes are TRBV5-4 and TRBJ2-5; TRBD1 aligns across 8 bases. V lost 1 base to trimming and J lost 1 base; unmatched junction nucleotides: 6. Germline CDR1 is SGHNT and CDR2 is YYREEE (reference sequence). The length of the CDR3 is 16 residues. CDR3 protein: CASSLPPGQVQETQYF. The DNA of the CDR3 is TGTGCCAGCAGCTTGCCACCGGGACAGGTCCAAGAGACCCAGTACTTC.

The V gene is TRBV6-5, the J gene TRBJ1-6; D is possibly TRBD1 (5 bases). CDR1 MNHEY and CDR2 SVGAGI come from the germline V gene. With 10 bases removed from V and 3 bases from J, the gap between germline ends came to 10 bases. This CDR3 is 13 amino acids long. The CDR3: CATKGVYNSPLHF. CDR3 nucleotides: TGTGCCACAAAAGGGGTCTATAATTCACCCCTCCACTTT.

This chain joins TRBV5-1 and TRBJ1-2; D might be TRBD1 (5 bases). Germline CDR1 is SGHRS and CDR2 is YFSETQ. Trimming removed 0 bases from V and 8 bases from J, with 17 bases in between. The CDR3 covers 15 residues. For the CDR3, the DNA is TGCGCCAGCAGCTTGGAAGGGGCCCTGGAGGCCGGCTACACCTTC. It yields the protein CASSLEGALEAGYTF.